The 31 T cell receptor beta chains listed next were all sequenced from one sample in a study of spatial heterogeneity in lung cancer. MiXCR was run by TCRdb on the 5' RACE reads, yielding one entry per CDR3 protein. Seen here are around 8,000 distinct CDR3 sequences, about 8.3% observed once, and the top ten hold around 49%. Documented time point: sample taken at primary tumor resection. Extraction of whole RNA from tumor, nontumor lung or frozen PBMC preceded unsorted sequencing. Source: PBMCs, taken at surgery. The receptors were sampled from a male donor with early-stage non-small cell lung cancer.

The table lists this clonotype with many counts. Within a library made for alpha chains, this beta chain is off target, and its count is uninformative. The rearrangement links TRBV24-1 to TRBJ1-4; D is unresolved. This CDR3 contains 14 residues. V lost 3 bases, J lost 8 bases, and 12 bases lay in between. In germline, CDR1 is KGHDR, CDR2 SFDVKD. CDR3: CATSDGGGSEKLFF. The CDR3 bases are TGTGCCACCAGTGATGGAGGAGGCAGCGAAAAACTGTTTTTT.

Note on this clonotype: This may arise from a read error, as a much more abundant clone is one base away. Since the library was made to target alpha chains, this beta chain is a stray read and its abundance is not meaningful. The V call is TRBV20-1, the J call TRBJ1-2; 8 bases align to TRBD1. CDR1 DFQATT and CDR2 SNEGSKA come from the germline V gene (reference sequence). The CDR3 runs to 14 residues. The CDR3, as DNA: TGCAGTGCTGGAGAGGGACAGGCTAACTATGGCTACACCTTC. Encoded protein: CSAGEGQANYGYTF.

About this clonotype itself: In a library made to pick up alpha chains, this beta chain is a stray read with a size that means little. J is TRBJ2-2 and V is TRBV2; TRBD2 agrees at 11 bases. The CDR3 has 17 residues. The germline V gene encodes CDR1 SNHLY and CDR2 FYNNEI. V was pared by 6 bases and J by 5 bases, with 11 bases of the junction left unmatched. The chain's CDR3 is CASSERSSGRETGELFF. As DNA, the CDR3 is TGTGCCAGCAGCGAAAGAAGTAGCGGGAGGGAAACCGGGGAGCTGTTTTTT.

This clonotype was seen repeatedly, ten times or more. The library was built for alpha chains, so this beta chain is an off-target read and its size means little. The rearrangement links TRBV5-1 to TRBJ2-7; 9 nucleotides agree with TRBD2. V trimming: 4 bases; J trimming: 6 bases; junction bases outside the gene matches: 8. Germline CDR1 SGHRS, CDR2 YFSETQ. The CDR3 is 14 amino acids. The CDR3 DNA sequence: TGCGCCAGCAGCGCCTCGGCGGGAGGGCCCGAGCAGTACTTC. It specifies CASSASAGGPEQYF.

As to this clonotype: This beta chain is an off-target read within a library intended for alpha chains, so its frequency means little. The chain links TRBV12-3 or TRBV12-4 to TRBJ1-1, with D tentatively TRBD1 (6 bases). Between the trimmed V and J ends, which lost 7 bases and 4 bases, there was a span of 16 bases. The CDR3 has 14 amino acids. The CDR3 reads CASTLSARGTEAFF. CDR3 DNA: TGTGCCAGCACCCTCAGTGCCAGGGGCACTGAAGCTTTCTTT.

This clonotype was seen repeatedly, ten times or more. With the library built for alpha chains, this beta chain is off target and its frequency is not meaningful. The chain couples TRBV5-1 to TRBJ2-7, with D perhaps TRBD1 (6 bases). V gave up 6 bases and J gave up 6 bases, with 22 bases separating them. The CDR3 has 15 amino acids. Germline V lookup: CDR1 SGHRS, CDR2 YFSETQ. The CDR3 reads CASNPTGTPSGEQYF. DNA for the CDR3: TGCGCCAGCAATCCTACCGGGACACCTTCTGGCGAGCAGTACTTC.

With respect to this clonotype: The library was prepared for alpha chains; this beta chain is a stray read, so its frequency means little. V gene TRBV6-5 combines with J gene TRBJ1-2; D unclear. The CDR3 extends over 12 amino acids. V lost 7 bases to trimming and J lost 8 bases, with 14 bases between them. The germline CDR1 and CDR2 sequences are MNHEY and SVGAGI. The CDR3 sequence is CASKGRTEGYTF. The CDR3 DNA reads TGTGCCAGCAAAGGACGGACGGAAGGCTACACCTTC.

This clonotype was observed at least ten times. In a library made to pick up alpha chains, this beta chain is a stray read with a size that means little. This chain connects TRBV19 to TRBJ2-1; D may be TRBD1 or TRBD2 (7 bases each). The CDR3 length is 16 residues. Germline V lookup: CDR1 LNHDA, CDR2 SQIVND (reference sequence). The ends were cut back, 9 bases at V and 0 bases at J, with 18 bases in the middle. As DNA, the CDR3 is TGTGCCAGCCAGGGGGGGCTCGAAAGCTCCTACAATGAGCAGTTCTTC. It encodes CASQGGLESSYNEQFF.

This clonotype was observed many times. For a library built for alpha chains, this beta chain is a stray read; little rests on its size. J is TRBJ2-3 and V is TRBV2; D is unresolved. The CDR3 covers 15 residues. CDR1 and CDR2 from the germline V gene are SNHLY and FYNNEI. V was clipped by 6 bases and J by 0 bases, with 13 bases between them. The CDR3 is CASRGKILSTDTQYF. The CDR3 DNA reads TGTGCCAGCAGGGGGAAGATCCTAAGCACAGATACGCAGTATTTT.

This clonotype was seen ten or more times. As an off-target read in a library built for alpha chains, this beta chain has a frequency of little significance. This chain links TRBV7-2 with TRBJ2-4; no clear D. Looked up from germline, CDR1 is SGHTA and CDR2 is FQGNSA. Trimming stripped 1 base from V and 5 bases from J, with 6 bases between. The CDR3 covers 13 residues. The CDR3 is CASSLGPENIQYF. The CDR3 nucleotides are TGTGCCAGCAGCTTAGGACCTGAAAACATTCAGTACTTC.

The sample holds many counts of this clonotype. A library prepared for alpha chains yielded this beta chain as an off-target read; its size is of little meaning. The V gene is TRBV5-4, the J gene TRBJ1-5, with D uncertain. Germline V lookup: CDR1 SGHNT, CDR2 YYREEE (reference sequence). Trimming cost V 2 bases and J 4 bases, with 4 bases left between them. The CDR3 runs 12 residues. The CDR3 spells CASSFGNQPQHF. The CDR3 DNA reads as TGTGCCAGCAGCTTTGGGAATCAGCCCCAGCATTTT.

This clonotype was recorded many times. This beta chain represents an off-target read in a library built for alpha chains; its size is of limited meaning. The gene calls are TRBV4-1 and TRBJ2-7; D unresolved. The germline CDR1 and CDR2 sequences are MGHRA and YSYEKL. The CDR3 length is 16 residues. The V end was cut by 0 bases, the J end by 1 base, with 13 bases between. The CDR3 is CASSQDKDQFSYEQYF. The CDR3 nucleotides read TGCGCCAGCAGCCAAGATAAGGACCAATTTTCCTACGAGCAGTACTTC.

Many counts were recorded for this clonotype. The library was prepared for alpha chains; this beta chain is a stray read, so its frequency means little. The chain recombines TRBV28 with TRBJ2-7; 7 bases are shared with TRBD2. CDR1 is MDHEN, CDR2 SYDVKM, per germline. V shed 8 bases and J 0 bases; nucleotides not matched to a gene: 10. The CDR3 has 15 residues. The CDR3 loop is CASHTTSAHSYEQYF. The CDR3 DNA reads as TGTGCCAGCCACACCACTAGCGCCCACTCCTACGAGCAGTACTTC.

This clonotype has ten or more counts. This beta chain turned up in a library designed for alpha chains; as an off-target read, its abundance says little. This rearrangement joins TRBV18 to TRBJ1-1, with 8 bases matching TRBD1. The V gene's germline CDR1 is KGHSH and CDR2 LQKENI. This CDR3 spans 15 amino acids. The J segment lost 5 bases and the V segment lost 3 bases, leaving 8 bases of the junction unmatched. Written as DNA, the CDR3 is TGTGCCAGCTCACCGCCGGCAGGGGGCAAGACTGAAGCTTTCTTT. This encodes CASSPPAGGKTEAFF.

This clonotype occurred a few times. This beta chain slipped into a library made for alpha chains as a stray read, so its size is not meaningful. The gene calls are TRBV7-9 and TRBJ2-6; D uncertain. The CDR3 runs to 16 residues. Germline V gene data show CDR1 as SEHNR and CDR2 as FQNEAQ (reference sequence). Trimming pared 5 bases from V and 0 bases from J, leaving 11 bases between. The CDR3 DNA reads TGTGCCAGCAGCCAAGTGACTGGCTCTGGGGCCAACGTCCTGACTTTC. This sequence encodes CASSQVTGSGANVLTF. Complete variable domain (other parts from reference TRBV7-9 and TRBJ2-6): DTGVSQNPRHKITKRGQNVTFRCDPISEHNRLYWYRQTLGQGPEFLTYFQNEAQLEKSRLLSDRFSAERPKGSFSTLEIQRTEQGDSAMYLCASSQVTGSGANVLTFGAGSRLTVL.

This clonotype showed up many times. For a library built for alpha chains, this beta chain is a stray read; little rests on its size. CDR3 region: CASSLGQGDSPLHF. CDR3 sequence (DNA): TGTGCCAGCAGCTTAGGACAGGGTGACTCACCCCTCCACTTT. The J gene is TRBJ1-6, the V gene TRBV7-6, with 7 bases lining up with TRBD1. V lost 1 base to trimming and J lost 10 bases; unmatched junction nucleotides: 4. This CDR3 contains 14 residues. Per the germline V gene, CDR1 is SGHVS and CDR2 is FNYEAQ.

This clonotype was counted many times. A library made for alpha chains picked up this beta chain off target, so its size means little. The chain is built from TRBV5-1 and TRBJ1-1, with D perhaps TRBD1 (6 bases). The germline CDR1 and CDR2 sequences are SGHRS and YFSETQ. The CDR3 length is 14 residues. The V end was cut by 0 bases, the J end by 2 bases, with 8 bases between. In DNA, the CDR3 is TGCGCCAGCAGCTTGGAAGGGGGTAACACTGAAGCTTTCTTT. This codes for CASSLEGGNTEAFF.

This clonotype was seen ten or more times. With the library built for alpha chains, this beta chain is off target and its frequency is not meaningful. This chain joins TRBV6-1 and TRBJ2-7, with D hard to call. V shed 3 bases and J shed 6 bases, with 12 bases lying between them. CDR1 and CDR2 from the germline V gene are MNHNS and SASEGT. CDR3 length: 13 amino acids. In DNA form, the CDR3 reads TGTGCCAGCAGTGACACTAACCTGGTCGAGCAGTACTTC. This sequence encodes CASSDTNLVEQYF.

This clonotype was recorded a few times. With the library built for alpha chains, this beta chain is off target and its frequency is not meaningful. The chain recombines TRBV7-9 with TRBJ2-7; 7 bases line up with TRBD2. The junction had 6 bases not matched to a gene; V was cut back by 3 bases and J by 7 bases. This CDR3 is built from 13 residues. The germline V gene encodes CDR1 SEHNR and CDR2 FQNEAQ (reference sequence). Here the CDR3 DNA reads TGTGCCAGCAGCTTGACGGGACTATTAGAGCAGTACTTC. Its protein product is CASSLTGLLEQYF. The complete variable domain, with remaining parts taken from reference TRBV7-9 and TRBJ2-7, reads DTGVSQNPRHKITKRGQNVTFRCDPISEHNRLYWYRQTLGQGPEFLTYFQNEAQLEKSRLLSDRFSAERPKGSFSTLEIQRTEQGDSAMYLCASSLTGLLEQYFGPGTRLTVT.

This clonotype showed up many times. The size of this beta chain means little, since it is a stray read in a library made for alpha chains. The V and J genes are TRBV29-1 and TRBJ1-1, with 9 positions matching TRBD1. This CDR3 has 13 residues. The V gene end was trimmed by 7 bases and the J gene end by 6 bases; junction bases not matched to a gene: 9. Germline CDR1 is SQVTM and CDR2 is ANQGSEA. Written as DNA, the CDR3 is TGCAGCGGGACGGGACAGGGAGGGGCTGAAGCTTTCTTT. It codes for CSGTGQGGAEAFF.

Ten or more counts support this clonotype. This beta chain is a stray read from a library made for alpha chains; its abundance is not meaningful. The chain is built from TRBV20-1 and TRBJ2-1; tentative D call: TRBD2 (7 bases). From germline, CDR1 is DFQATT and CDR2 SNEGSKA (reference sequence). V was clipped by 1 base and J by 10 bases, with 11 bases between them. The CDR3 runs to 12 residues. CDR3 sequence: CSARVGGGEQFF. The CDR3 DNA reads as TGCAGTGCTAGAGTGGGCGGGGGCGAGCAGTTCTTC.

Many counts were recorded for this clonotype. Found in a library prepared for alpha chains, this beta chain is an off-target read, and its abundance has little meaning. This chain links TRBV6-5 with TRBJ2-1; D unresolved. Germline V gene lookup returns CDR1 MNHEY and CDR2 SVGAGI. This CDR3 spans 14 amino acids. V was pared by 4 bases and J by 7 bases, with 14 bases between. CDR3 amino acids: CASSWGRTSNEQFF. The CDR3 DNA reads TGTGCCAGCAGTTGGGGAAGAACTTCGAATGAGCAGTTCTTC.

There are many counts of this clonotype. As an off-target read in a library built for alpha chains, this beta chain has a frequency of little significance. The genes are TRBV12-5 and TRBJ1-3, with 8 nucleotides matching TRBD1. Germline-derived CDR1 and CDR2 are LGHNT and FRNRAP. CDR3 length: 15 amino acids. The V and J ends lost 6 bases and 4 bases, in that order; junction bases with no gene match: 8. The CDR3 bases are TGTGCTAGTGGACCCGGACAGGGAGAAGGAAACACCATATATTTT. Residues: CASGPGQGEGNTIYF.

In its sample, this clonotype was seen many times. The library was prepared for alpha chains; this beta chain is a stray read, so its frequency means little. The rearrangement joins TRBV4-1 to TRBJ2-7; 9 nucleotides align to TRBD2. Germline V gene sequence: CDR1 MGHRA, CDR2 YSYEKL. The CDR3 runs to 15 residues. With V trimmed by 0 bases and J by 6 bases, 6 bases remained unmatched. Written as DNA, the CDR3 is TGCGCCAGCAGCCAAGACGGGACTAGCAAGGGCGAGCAGTACTTC. It yields the protein CASSQDGTSKGEQYF.

About this clonotype itself: This beta chain turned up in a library designed for alpha chains; as an off-target read, its abundance says little. This rearrangement joins TRBV2 to TRBJ2-3; D not certain. V lost 9 bases and J lost 7, with 20 bases in between. CDR3 length: 14 amino acids. Germline CDR1 is SNHLY and CDR2 is FYNNEI. CDR3: CASKITALMNTQYF. DNA of the CDR3: TGTGCCAGTAAGATCACAGCCCTCATGAATACGCAGTATTTT.

Concerning this clonotype: This beta chain appears as a stray read in a library generated for alpha chains; its size is not informative. This chain links TRBV29-1 with TRBJ2-3, with a weak D call TRBD2 (5 bases). V was shortened by 7 bases and J by 5 bases, with 13 bases between the two germline ends. The CDR3 loop spans 12 amino acids. The germline CDR1 and CDR2 sequences are SQVTM and ANQGSEA. CDR3 DNA: TGCAGCGGGCATAGGACTCAAGATACGCAGTATTTT. Protein product: CSGHRTQDTQYF.

This clonotype is classed as medium-sized. Within a library made for alpha chains, this beta chain is off target, and its count is uninformative. The chain recombines TRBV10-3 with TRBJ1-4; D not resolved. Germline CDR1 and CDR2: ENHRY and SYGVKD. The CDR3 extends over 12 amino acids. Trimming pared 0 bases from V and 8 bases from J, leaving 4 bases between. The CDR3, as DNA: TGTGCCATCAGTGAGTCAGGGGAAAAACTGTTTTTT. Translation gives CAISESGEKLFF.

This clonotype was counted only a few times. The size of this beta chain means little, since it is a stray read in a library made for alpha chains. The chain employs TRBV20-1 and TRBJ1-3; D unresolved. This CDR3 is built from 13 residues. V gave up 5 bases and J gave up 0 bases, with 8 bases separating them. Germline V gene lookup returns CDR1 DFQATT and CDR2 SNEGSKA (reference sequence). CDR3 DNA: TGCAGTGCTGCCCCTGTCTCTGGAAACACCATATATTTT. Protein sequence: CSAAPVSGNTIYF.

This clonotype was seen repeatedly, ten times or more. In a library made to pick up alpha chains, this beta chain is a stray read with a size that means little. This chain uses TRBV24-1 with TRBJ2-1; D is possibly TRBD1 (6 bases). Germline V gene lookup returns CDR1 KGHDR and CDR2 SFDVKD. The V and J ends lost 4 bases and 7 bases respectively, with 10 bases between them. CDR3 length: 13 amino acids. The CDR3 loop is CATSDFTGNEQFF. CDR3 nucleotide sequence: TGTGCCACCAGTGACTTTACAGGGAATGAGCAGTTCTTC.

This clonotype showed up many times. The size of this beta chain means little, since it is a stray read in a library made for alpha chains. This chain links TRBV4-3 with TRBJ2-2; D uncertain. V was trimmed by 1 base and J by 6 bases, leaving 9 bases between them. CDR1 LGHNA and CDR2 YSLEER come from the germline V gene. The CDR3 runs to 14 residues. Here the CDR3 DNA reads TGCGCCAGCAGCCAAGTAGAAGGAGCCGGGGAGCTGTTTTTT. This codes for CASSQVEGAGELFF.

This clonotype was seen a handful of times. The size of this beta chain means little, since it is a stray read in a library made for alpha chains. The CDR3 spells CASSPSAGGYEQYF. The DNA of the CDR3 is TGTGCCAGCAGCCCCTCGGCGGGGGGGTACGAGCAGTACTTC. J is TRBJ2-7 and V is TRBV7-2, with TRBD2 matching over 9 bases. The CDR3 sequence is 14 residues long. V shed 5 bases, J shed 4 bases, and the junction held 6 bases outside the gene matches. The V gene's germline CDR1 is SGHTA and CDR2 FQGNSA.